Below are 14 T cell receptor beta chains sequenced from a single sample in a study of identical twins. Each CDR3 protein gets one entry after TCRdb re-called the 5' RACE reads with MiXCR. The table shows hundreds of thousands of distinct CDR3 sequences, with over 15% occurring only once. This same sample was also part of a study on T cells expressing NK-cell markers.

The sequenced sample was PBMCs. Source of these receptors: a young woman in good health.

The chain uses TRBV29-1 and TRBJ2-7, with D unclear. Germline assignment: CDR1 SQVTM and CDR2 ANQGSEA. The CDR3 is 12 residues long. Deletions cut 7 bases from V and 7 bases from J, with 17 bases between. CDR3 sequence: CSGLDGSLEQYF. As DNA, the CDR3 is TGCAGCGGACTTGACGGGTCCTTGGAGCAGTACTTC.

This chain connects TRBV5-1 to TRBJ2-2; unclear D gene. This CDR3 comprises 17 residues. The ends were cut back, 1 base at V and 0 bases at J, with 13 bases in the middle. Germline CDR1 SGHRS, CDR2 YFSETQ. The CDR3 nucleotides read TGCGCCAGCAGCTTGATCTTCTCGCACTCGAACACCGGGGAGCTGTTTTTT. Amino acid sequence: CASSLIFSHSNTGELFF.

The CDR3 loop is CSAPSAGNPHEQFF. The CDR3 bases are TGCAGTGCTCCCTCAGCCGGGAACCCGCATGAGCAGTTCTTC. This rearrangement joins TRBV20-1 to TRBJ2-1; D might be TRBD2 (5 bases). The germline V gene has CDR1 DFQATT and CDR2 SNEGSKA (reference sequence). The CDR3 has 14 amino acids. V lost 5 bases and J lost 8, with 19 bases in between.

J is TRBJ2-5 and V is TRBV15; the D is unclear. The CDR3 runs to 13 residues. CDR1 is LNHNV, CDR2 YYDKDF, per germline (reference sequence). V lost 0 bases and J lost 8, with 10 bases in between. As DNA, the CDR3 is TGTGCCACCAGCAGAGACACTCCTCTAACCCAGTACTTC. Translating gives CATSRDTPLTQYF.

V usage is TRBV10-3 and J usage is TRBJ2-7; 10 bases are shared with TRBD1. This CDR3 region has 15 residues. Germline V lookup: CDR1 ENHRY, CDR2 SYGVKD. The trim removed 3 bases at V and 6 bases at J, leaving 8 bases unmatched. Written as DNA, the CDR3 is TGTGCCATCAGTGAACCGGGACAGGGGTCCCTCGAGCAGTACTTC. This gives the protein CAISEPGQGSLEQYF.

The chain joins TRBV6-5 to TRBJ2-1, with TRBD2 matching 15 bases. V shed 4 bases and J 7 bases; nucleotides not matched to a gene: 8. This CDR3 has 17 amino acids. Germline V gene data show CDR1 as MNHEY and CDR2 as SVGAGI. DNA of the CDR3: TGTGCCAGCAGTTTGAGGGGACTAGCGGGAGGTATGAATGAGCAGTTCTTC. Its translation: CASSLRGLAGGMNEQFF.

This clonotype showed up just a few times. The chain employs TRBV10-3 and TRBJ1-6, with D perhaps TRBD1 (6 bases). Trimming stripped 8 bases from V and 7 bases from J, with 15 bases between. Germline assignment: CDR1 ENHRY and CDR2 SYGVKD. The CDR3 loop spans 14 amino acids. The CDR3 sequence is CAISIGQGNSPLHF. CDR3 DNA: TGTGCCATCTCGATAGGGCAGGGGAATTCACCCCTCCACTTT.

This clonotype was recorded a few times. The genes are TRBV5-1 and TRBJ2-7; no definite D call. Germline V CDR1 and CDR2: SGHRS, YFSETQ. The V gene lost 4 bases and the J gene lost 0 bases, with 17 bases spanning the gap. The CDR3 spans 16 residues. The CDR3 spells CASSPGKNSFSYEQYF. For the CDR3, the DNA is TGCGCCAGCAGCCCGGGCAAGAATTCCTTCTCCTACGAGCAGTACTTC. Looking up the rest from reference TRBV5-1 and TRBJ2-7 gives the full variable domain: KAGVTQTPRYLIKTRGQQVTLSCSPISGHRSVSWYQQTPGQGLQFLFEYFSETQRNKGNFPGRFSGRQFSNSRSEMNVSTLELGDSALYLCASSPGKNSFSYEQYFGPGTRLTVT.

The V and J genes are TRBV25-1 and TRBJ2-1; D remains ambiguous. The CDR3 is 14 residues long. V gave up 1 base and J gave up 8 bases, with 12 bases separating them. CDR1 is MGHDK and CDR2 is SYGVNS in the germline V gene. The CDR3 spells CASSEWARIDEQFF. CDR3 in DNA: TGTGCCAGCAGTGAATGGGCTAGGATCGATGAGCAGTTCTTC. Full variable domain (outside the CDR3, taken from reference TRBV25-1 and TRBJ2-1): EADIYQTPRYLVIGTGKKITLECSQTMGHDKMYWYQQDPGMELHLIHYSYGVNSTEKGDLSSESTVSRIRTEHFPLTLESARPSHTSQYLCASSEWARIDEQFFGPGTRLTVL.

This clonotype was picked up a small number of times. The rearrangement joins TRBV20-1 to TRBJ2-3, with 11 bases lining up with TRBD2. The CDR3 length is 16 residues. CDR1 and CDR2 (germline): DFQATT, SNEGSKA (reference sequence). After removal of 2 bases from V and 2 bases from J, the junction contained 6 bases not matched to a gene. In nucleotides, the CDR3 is TGCAGTGCTAGAACGGGACTAGCGGCCCACACAGATACGCAGTATTTT. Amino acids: CSARTGLAAHTDTQYF.

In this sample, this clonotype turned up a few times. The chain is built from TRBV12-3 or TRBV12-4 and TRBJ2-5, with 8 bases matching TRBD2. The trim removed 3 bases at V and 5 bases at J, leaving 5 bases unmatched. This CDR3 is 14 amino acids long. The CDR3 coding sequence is TGTGCCAGCAGTTTGGCGGGGGGCTGGGAGACCCAGTACTTC. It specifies CASSLAGGWETQYF.

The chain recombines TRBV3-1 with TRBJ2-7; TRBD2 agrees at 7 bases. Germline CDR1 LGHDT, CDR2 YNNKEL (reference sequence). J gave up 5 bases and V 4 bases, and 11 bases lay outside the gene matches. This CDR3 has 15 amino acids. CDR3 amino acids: CASSRKRDGTDEQYF. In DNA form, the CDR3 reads TGTGCCAGCAGCCGGAAGCGGGACGGGACGGACGAGCAGTACTTC.

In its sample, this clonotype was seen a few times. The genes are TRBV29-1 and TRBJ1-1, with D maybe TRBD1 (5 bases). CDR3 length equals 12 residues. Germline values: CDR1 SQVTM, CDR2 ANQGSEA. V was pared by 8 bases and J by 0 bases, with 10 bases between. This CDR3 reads CSCEGMNTEAFF. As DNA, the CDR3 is TGCAGCTGCGAGGGGATGAACACTGAAGCTTTCTTT.

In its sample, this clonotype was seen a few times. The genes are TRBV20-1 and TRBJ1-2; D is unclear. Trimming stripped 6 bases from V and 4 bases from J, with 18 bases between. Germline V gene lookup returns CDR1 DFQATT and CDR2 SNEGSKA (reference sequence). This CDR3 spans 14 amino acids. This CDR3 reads CSAPSKQESYGYTF. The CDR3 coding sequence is TGCAGTGCCCCCTCTAAGCAGGAGAGCTATGGCTACACCTTC.